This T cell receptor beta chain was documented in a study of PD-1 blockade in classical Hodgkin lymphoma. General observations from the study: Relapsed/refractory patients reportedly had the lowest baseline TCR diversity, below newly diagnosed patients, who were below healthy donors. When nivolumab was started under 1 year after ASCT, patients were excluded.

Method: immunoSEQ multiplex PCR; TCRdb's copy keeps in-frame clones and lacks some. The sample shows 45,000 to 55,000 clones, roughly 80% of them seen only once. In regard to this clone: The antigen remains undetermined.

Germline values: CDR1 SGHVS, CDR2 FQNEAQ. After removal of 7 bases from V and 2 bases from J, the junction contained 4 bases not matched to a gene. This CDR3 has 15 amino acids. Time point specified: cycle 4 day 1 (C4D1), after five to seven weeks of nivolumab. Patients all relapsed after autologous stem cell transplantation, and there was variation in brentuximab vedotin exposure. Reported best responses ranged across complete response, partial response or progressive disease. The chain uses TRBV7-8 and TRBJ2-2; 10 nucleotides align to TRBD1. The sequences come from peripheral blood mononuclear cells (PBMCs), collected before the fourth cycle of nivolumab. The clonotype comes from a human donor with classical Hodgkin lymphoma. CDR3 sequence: CASIDRGLNTGELFF. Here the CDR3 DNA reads TGTGCCAGCATCGACAGGGGGCTAAACACCGGGGAGCTGTTTTTT.